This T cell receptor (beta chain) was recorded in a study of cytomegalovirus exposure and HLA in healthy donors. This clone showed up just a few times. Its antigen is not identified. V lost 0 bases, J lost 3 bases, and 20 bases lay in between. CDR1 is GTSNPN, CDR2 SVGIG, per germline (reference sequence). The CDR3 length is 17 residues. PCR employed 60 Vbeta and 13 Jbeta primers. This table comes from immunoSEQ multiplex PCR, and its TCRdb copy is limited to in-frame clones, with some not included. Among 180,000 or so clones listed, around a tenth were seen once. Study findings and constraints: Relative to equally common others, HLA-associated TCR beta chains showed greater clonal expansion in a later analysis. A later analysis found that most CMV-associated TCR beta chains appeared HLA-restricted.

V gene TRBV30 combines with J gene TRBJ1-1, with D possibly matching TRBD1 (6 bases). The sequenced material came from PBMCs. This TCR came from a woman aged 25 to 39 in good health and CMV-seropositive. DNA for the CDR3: TGTGCCTGGAGTGTACTGGGCAGGGGAAGGTTGGACACTGAAGCTTTCTTT. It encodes CAWSVLGRGRLDTEAFF.